Included here is one TCR beta chain sequence, with context. PCR primers comprised 60 Vbeta and 13 Jbeta primers. Generated by immunoSEQ multiplex PCR, the TCRdb table keeps only in-frame clones and is missing some. Of around 110,000 clones listed, roughly 68% are singletons. The V gene lost 0 bases and the J gene lost 2 bases, with 12 bases spanning the gap. Looked up from germline, CDR1 is LNHNV and CDR2 is YYDKDF (reference sequence). CDR3 length: 16 amino acids. The entry originates in a study of cytomegalovirus exposure and HLA in healthy donors. The chain joins TRBV15 to TRBJ2-3; the D is unclear. The source of this sequence is a woman in her 30s in good health and CMV-seronegative. The sequenced sample consisted of PBMCs. The DNA for the CDR3 is TGTGCCACCAGCAGAGATTACGCACAGTCCACAGATACGCAGTATTTT. Translation: CATSRDYAQSTDTQYF.